These 9 T cell receptor beta chains came from one sample sequenced in a study of T-cell memory formation after mild COVID-19. Each CDR3 protein is one row after TCRdb ran MiXCR on the 5' RACE reads. This sample has roughly 110,000 distinct CDR3 sequences, with roughly 14% found just once. Sequencing input: PBMCs or a T cell subset sorted from them (not recorded which). The receptors come from a man aged 18 to 30 who had mild COVID-19 (a few samples of this study predate the infection). Cell type and time point are not known.

This clonotype was seen a few times. The chain links TRBV5-7 to TRBJ2-1; TRBD2 matches at 9 bases. TRBV5-7 is designated an ORF whose function remains uncertain. CDR3 length equals 15 residues. Losses at the gene ends were 4 bases for V and 9 bases for J; bases not matched to a gene: 11. CDR3 DNA: TGTGCCAGCAGCCACCACCTTCGTAGCGGGAGTGAGCAGTTCTTC. Encoded protein: CASSHHLRSGSEQFF.

V usage is TRBV5-1 and J usage is TRBJ2-5; no clear D gene. The CDR3 is made up of 14 amino acids. From germline, CDR1 is SGHRS and CDR2 YFSETQ. Trimming cost V 0 bases and J 1 base, with 7 bases left between them. CDR3 DNA sequence: TGCGCCAGCAGCTTGGAAGATAGCCAAGAGACCCAGTACTTC. This translates into CASSLEDSQETQYF.

The V call is TRBV7-2, the J call TRBJ2-3; 9 bases are a match to TRBD2. Trimming cost V 5 bases and J 2 bases; bases outside gene matches: 8. The CDR3 consists of 16 residues. Germline V gene sequence: CDR1 SGHTA, CDR2 FQGNSA. In DNA form, the CDR3 reads TGTGCCAGCAGCGAACTTAGCGGGGGAACCACAGATACGCAGTATTTT. It yields the protein CASSELSGGTTDTQYF.

The J gene is TRBJ2-2, the V gene TRBV5-8; D gene unclear. CDR3 length: 15 amino acids. Trimming removed 0 bases from V and 4 bases from J, with 10 bases in between. The germline CDR1 and CDR2 sequences are SGHTS and YDEGEE. The CDR3 nucleotides are TGTGCCAGCAGCTTGGACTCGAACCCCACCGGGGAGCTGTTTTTT. Its translation: CASSLDSNPTGELFF.

This chain uses TRBV6-5 with TRBJ1-1; no reliable D call. CDR3 size: 12 residues. Trimming pared 6 bases from V and 5 bases from J, leaving 10 bases between. Germline values: CDR1 MNHEY, CDR2 SVGAGI. The DNA of the CDR3 is TGTGCCAGCAGCTGGGCGGGGACTGAAGCTTTCTTT. Encoded protein: CASSWAGTEAFF.

J is TRBJ2-7 and V is TRBV6-5; D gene uncertain. Germline assignment: CDR1 MNHEY and CDR2 SVGAGI. Trimming left V 0 bases short and J 1 base short, with 4 bases between. The CDR3 spans 13 residues. In nucleotides, the CDR3 is TGTGCCAGCAGTTACTCAGAATCCTACGAGCAGTACTTC. Translation: CASSYSESYEQYF.

This clonotype turned up a few times. The chain employs TRBV6-2 or TRBV6-3 and TRBJ2-7; D is perhaps TRBD2 (6 bases). This CDR3 is built from 17 residues. Trimming stripped 5 bases from V and 4 bases from J, with 24 bases between. Germline-derived CDR1 and CDR2 are MNHEY and SVGEGT. CDR3 sequence (DNA): TGTGCCAGCAGTCTCCGTCGTCGACTAGTGCCTTCTTACGAGCAGTACGTC. It yields the protein CASSLRRRLVPSYEQYV.

This clonotype showed up just a few times. The genes are TRBV7-2 and TRBJ2-2, with TRBD2 identical over 8 bases. J was trimmed by 0 bases and V by 6 bases; bases with no gene match: 9. CDR3 length equals 17 residues. Germline CDR1 reads SGHTA; CDR2 reads FQGNSA. The CDR3 is CASSLPARGANTGELFF. The DNA of the CDR3 is TGTGCCAGCAGTCTCCCTGCGCGGGGGGCGAACACCGGGGAGCTGTTTTTT.

This chain links TRBV19 with TRBJ1-1, with unresolved D. This CDR3 region has 12 residues. Germline V CDR1 and CDR2: LNHDA, SQIVND (reference sequence). Trimming cost V 6 bases and J 5 bases, with 10 bases left between them. Here the CDR3 reads CASRAGKTEAFF. The CDR3 DNA sequence: TGTGCCAGTAGGGCGGGAAAGACTGAAGCTTTCTTT. Full variable domain (outside the CDR3, taken from reference TRBV19 and TRBJ1-1): DGGITQSPKYLFRKEGQNVTLSCEQNLNHDAMYWYRQDPGQGLRLIYYSQIVNDFQKGDIAEGYSVSREKKESFPLTVTSAQKNPTAFYLCASRAGKTEAFFGQGTRLTVV.